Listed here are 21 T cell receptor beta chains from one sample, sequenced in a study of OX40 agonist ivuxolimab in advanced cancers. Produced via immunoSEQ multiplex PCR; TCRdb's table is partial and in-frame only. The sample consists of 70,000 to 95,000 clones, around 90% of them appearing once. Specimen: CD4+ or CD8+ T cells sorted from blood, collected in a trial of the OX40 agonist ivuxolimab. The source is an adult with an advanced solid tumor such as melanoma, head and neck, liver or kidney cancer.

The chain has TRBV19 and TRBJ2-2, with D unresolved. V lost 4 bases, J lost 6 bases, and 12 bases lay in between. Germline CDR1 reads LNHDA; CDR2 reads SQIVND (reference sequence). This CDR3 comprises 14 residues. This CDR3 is CASSSQKGAGELFF. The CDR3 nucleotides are TGTGCCAGTAGTAGTCAGAAAGGCGCCGGGGAGCTGTTTTTT. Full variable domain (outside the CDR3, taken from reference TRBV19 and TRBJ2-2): DGGITQSPKYLFRKEGQNVTLSCEQNLNHDAMYWYRQDPGQGLRLIYYSQIVNDFQKGDIAEGYSVSREKKESFPLTVTSAQKNPTAFYLCASSSQKGAGELFFGEGSRLTVL.

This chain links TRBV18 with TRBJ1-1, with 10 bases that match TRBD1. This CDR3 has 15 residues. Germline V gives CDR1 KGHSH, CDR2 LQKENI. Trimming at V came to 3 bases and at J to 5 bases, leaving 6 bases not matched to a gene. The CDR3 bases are TGTGCCAGCTCACCTACCGGGACAGGGGAGACTGAAGCTTTCTTT. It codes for CASSPTGTGETEAFF.

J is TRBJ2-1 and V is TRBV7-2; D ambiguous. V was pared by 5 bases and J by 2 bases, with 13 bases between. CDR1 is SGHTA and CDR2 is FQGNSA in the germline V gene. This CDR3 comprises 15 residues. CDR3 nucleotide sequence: TGTGCCAGCAGCCCGGACGCCAATCCCTACAATGAGCAGTTCTTC. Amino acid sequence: CASSPDANPYNEQFF.

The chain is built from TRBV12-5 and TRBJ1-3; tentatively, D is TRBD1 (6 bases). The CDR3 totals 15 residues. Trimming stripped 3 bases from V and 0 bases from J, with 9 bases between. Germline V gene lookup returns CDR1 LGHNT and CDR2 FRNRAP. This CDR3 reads CASGLTGSSGNTIYF. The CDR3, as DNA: TGTGCTAGTGGTTTAACAGGGAGCTCTGGAAACACCATATATTTT.

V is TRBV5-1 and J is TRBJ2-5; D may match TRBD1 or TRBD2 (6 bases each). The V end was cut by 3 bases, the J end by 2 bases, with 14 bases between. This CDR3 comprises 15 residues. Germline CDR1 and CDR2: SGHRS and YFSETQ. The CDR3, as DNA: TGCGCCAGCAGCTCCCTTGGGGGGCTACAAGAGACCCAGTACTTC. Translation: CASSSLGGLQETQYF.

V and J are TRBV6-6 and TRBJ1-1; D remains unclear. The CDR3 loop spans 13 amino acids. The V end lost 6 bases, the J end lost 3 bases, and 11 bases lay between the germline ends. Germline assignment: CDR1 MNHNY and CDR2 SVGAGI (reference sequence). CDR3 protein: CASRVMRDTEAFF. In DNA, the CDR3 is TGTGCCAGCAGAGTGATGAGGGACACTGAAGCTTTCTTT.

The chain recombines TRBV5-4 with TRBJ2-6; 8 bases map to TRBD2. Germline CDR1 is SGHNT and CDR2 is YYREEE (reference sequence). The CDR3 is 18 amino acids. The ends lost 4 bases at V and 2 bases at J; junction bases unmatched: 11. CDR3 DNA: TGTGCCAGCAGCCCGGGGTCGGGACTAGAGGCTGGGGCCAACGTCCTGACTTTC. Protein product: CASSPGSGLEAGANVLTF.

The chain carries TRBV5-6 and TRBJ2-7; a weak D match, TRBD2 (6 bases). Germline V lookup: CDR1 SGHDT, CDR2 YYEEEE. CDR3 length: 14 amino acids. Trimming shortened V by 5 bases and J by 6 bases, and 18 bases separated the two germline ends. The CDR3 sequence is CASRSRLVPSEQYF. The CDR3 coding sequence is TGTGCCAGCAGGTCCAGACTAGTTCCTTCCGAGCAGTACTTC.

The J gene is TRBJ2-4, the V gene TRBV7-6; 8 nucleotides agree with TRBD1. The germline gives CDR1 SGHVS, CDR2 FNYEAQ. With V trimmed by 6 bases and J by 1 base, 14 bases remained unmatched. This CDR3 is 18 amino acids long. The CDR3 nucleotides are TGTGCCAGCAGGTATAGACAGGGGAAGGGATTGGCCAAAAACATTCAGTACTTC. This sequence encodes CASRYRQGKGLAKNIQYF.

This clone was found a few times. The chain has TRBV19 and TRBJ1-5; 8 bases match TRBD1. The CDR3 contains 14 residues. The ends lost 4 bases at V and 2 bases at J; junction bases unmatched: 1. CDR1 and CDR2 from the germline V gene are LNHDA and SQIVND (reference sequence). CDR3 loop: CASSTTGGNQPQHF. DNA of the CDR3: TGTGCCAGTAGTACGACAGGGGGCAATCAGCCCCAGCATTTT.

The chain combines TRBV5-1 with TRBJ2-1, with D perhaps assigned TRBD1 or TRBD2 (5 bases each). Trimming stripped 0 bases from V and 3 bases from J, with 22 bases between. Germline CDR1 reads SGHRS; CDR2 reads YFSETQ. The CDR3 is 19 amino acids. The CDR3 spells CASSLARVGATANYNEQFF. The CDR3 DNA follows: TGCGCCAGCAGCTTGGCCAGAGTGGGAGCGACAGCCAACTACAATGAGCAGTTCTTC.

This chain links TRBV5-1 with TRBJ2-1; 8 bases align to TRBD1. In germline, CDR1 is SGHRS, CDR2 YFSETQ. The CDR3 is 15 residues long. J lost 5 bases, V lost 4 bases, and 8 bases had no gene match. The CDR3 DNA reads TGCGCCAGCAGCGTCAGGACAGGGAATGACAATGAGCAGTTCTTC. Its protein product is CASSVRTGNDNEQFF.

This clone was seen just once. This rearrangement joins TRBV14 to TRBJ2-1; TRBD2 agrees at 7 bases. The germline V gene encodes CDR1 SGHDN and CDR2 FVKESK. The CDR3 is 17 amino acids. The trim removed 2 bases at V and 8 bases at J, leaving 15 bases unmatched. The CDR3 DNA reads TGTGCCAGCAGCCAAAGATCCGACAGCGGGAATGGGGATGAGCAGTTCTTC. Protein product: CASSQRSDSGNGDEQFF.

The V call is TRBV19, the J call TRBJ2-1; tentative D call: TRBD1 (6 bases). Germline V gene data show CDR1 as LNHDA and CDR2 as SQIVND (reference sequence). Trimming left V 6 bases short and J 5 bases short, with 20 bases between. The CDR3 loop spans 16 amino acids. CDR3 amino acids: CASSPVRFRGDNEQFF. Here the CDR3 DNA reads TGTGCCAGTAGCCCCGTTCGATTCAGGGGTGACAATGAGCAGTTCTTC. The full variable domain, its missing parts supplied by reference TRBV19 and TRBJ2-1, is DGGITQSPKYLFRKEGQNVTLSCEQNLNHDAMYWYRQDPGQGLRLIYYSQIVNDFQKGDIAEGYSVSREKKESFPLTVTSAQKNPTAFYLCASSPVRFRGDNEQFFGPGTRLTVL.

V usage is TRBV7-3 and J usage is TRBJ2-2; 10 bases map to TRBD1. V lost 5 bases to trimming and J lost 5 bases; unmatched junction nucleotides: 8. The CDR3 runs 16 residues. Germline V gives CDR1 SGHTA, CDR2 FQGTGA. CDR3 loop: CASSQNPGQGTGELFF. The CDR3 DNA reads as TGTGCCAGCAGCCAGAACCCGGGACAGGGGACCGGGGAGCTGTTTTTT.

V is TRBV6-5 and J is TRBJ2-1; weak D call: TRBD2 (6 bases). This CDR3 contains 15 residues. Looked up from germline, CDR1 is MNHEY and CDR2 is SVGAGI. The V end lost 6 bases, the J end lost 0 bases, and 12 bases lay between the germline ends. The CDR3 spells CASSRTTSSYNEQFF. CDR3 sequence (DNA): TGTGCCAGCAGCCGCACGACTAGCTCCTACAATGAGCAGTTCTTC.

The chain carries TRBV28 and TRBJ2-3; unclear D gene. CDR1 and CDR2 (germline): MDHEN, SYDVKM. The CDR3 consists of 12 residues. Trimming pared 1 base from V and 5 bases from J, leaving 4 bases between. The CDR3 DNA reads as TGTGCCAGCAGTTTATTCGGAGATACGCAGTATTTT. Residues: CASSLFGDTQYF.

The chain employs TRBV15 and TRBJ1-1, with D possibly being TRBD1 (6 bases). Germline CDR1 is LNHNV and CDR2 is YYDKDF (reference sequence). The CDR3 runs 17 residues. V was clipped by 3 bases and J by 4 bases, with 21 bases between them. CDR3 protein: CATSSPARDKGITEAFF. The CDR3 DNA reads TGTGCCACCAGCAGTCCTGCTCGGGACAAGGGGATCACTGAAGCTTTCTTT. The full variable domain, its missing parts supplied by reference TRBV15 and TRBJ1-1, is DAMVIQNPRYQVTQFGKPVTLSCSQTLNHNVMYWYQQKSSQAPKLLFHYYDKDFNNEADTPDNFQSRRPNTSFCFLDIRSPGLGDTAMYLCATSSPARDKGITEAFFGQGTRLTVV.

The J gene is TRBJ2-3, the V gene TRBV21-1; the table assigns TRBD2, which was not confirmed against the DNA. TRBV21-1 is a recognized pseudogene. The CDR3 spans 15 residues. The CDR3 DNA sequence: TGTGCCAGCAGCAACCAGGAGGGGATAACAGATACGCAGTATTTT. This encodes CASSNQEGITDTQYF.

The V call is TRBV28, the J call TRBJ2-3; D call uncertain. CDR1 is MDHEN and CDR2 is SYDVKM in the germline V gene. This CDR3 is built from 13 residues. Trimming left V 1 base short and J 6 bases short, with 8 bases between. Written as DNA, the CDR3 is TGTGCCAGCAGTTTATCGCACCCTGATACGCAGTATTTT. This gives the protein CASSLSHPDTQYF.

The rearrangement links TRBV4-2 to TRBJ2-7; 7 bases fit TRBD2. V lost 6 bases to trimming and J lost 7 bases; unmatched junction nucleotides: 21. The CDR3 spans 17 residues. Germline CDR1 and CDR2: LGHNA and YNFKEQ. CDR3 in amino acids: CASRTFEGGQDFHEQYF. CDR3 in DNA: TGTGCCAGCAGAACCTTTGAGGGAGGGCAAGACTTCCATGAGCAGTACTTC.